Shown below are 17 T cell receptor beta chains from a single sample sequenced in a study of molecular identifiers for immune sequencing clone quantification. One entry per CDR3 protein results from TCRdb running MiXCR on the PCR reads. The data contain a few hundred thousand distinct CDR3 sequences, under 25% of them seen just once; the ten biggest clones take up 0.74%. Sequenced sample: naive CD8+ T cells from blood, with Jurkat cell RNA spiked in. Subset defined: FACS-sorted CD8+CD4-CCR7+CD45RA+ naive T cells. The receptors shown here come from a human donor in good health. Some libraries in this study had Jurkat cell RNA spiked in.

The chain has TRBV5-6 and TRBJ2-3; D remains ambiguous. The CDR3 contains 13 residues. Trimming removed 3 bases at V and 3 bases at J, with 8 bases between. CDR1 and CDR2 from the germline V gene are SGHDT and YYEEEE. For the CDR3, the DNA is TGTGCCAGCAGCTCGTGGGGTACAGATACGCAGTATTTT. It specifies CASSSWGTDTQYF.

This clonotype has at least ten counts. The chain employs TRBV5-4 and TRBJ2-7; D is perhaps TRBD1 or TRBD2 (5 bases each). Deletions cut 2 bases from V and 5 bases from J, with 14 bases between. Germline-derived CDR1 and CDR2 are SGHNT and YYREEE (reference sequence). The CDR3 extends over 14 amino acids. The CDR3 DNA sequence: TGTGCCAGCAGCTTAGGGACCAGCCAACACGAGCAGTACTTC. The encoded protein is CASSLGTSQHEQYF.

This clonotype was picked up a small number of times. The gene calls are TRBV7-6 and TRBJ1-4, with 8 bases fitting TRBD1. CDR1 is SGHVS and CDR2 is FNYEAQ in the germline V gene. The CDR3 is made up of 18 amino acids. V was clipped by 2 bases and J by 0 bases; unmatched bases: 8. CDR3 region: CASSLFAGGVSTNEKLFF. The CDR3 DNA follows: TGTGCCAGCAGCTTATTCGCAGGGGGCGTTTCAACTAATGAAAAACTGTTTTTT.

There are a few counts of this clonotype. The V gene is TRBV29-1, the J gene TRBJ1-4, with D unclear. V was pared by 3 bases and J by 12 bases, with 11 bases between. CDR1 SQVTM and CDR2 ANQGSEA come from the germline V gene. CDR3 size: 11 residues. The CDR3 region is CSVEYGSELFF. The CDR3 DNA reads as TGCAGCGTTGAGTATGGATCGGAACTGTTTTTT.

This clonotype has at least ten counts. The chain carries TRBV5-1 and TRBJ1-1; perhaps TRBD1 as D (6 bases). Germline V gene data show CDR1 as SGHRS and CDR2 as YFSETQ. The CDR3 sequence is 16 residues long. The germline V and J ends were trimmed by 0 bases and 0 bases, with 12 bases remaining between them. The CDR3 DNA is TGCGCCAGCAGCTTGGAGACAGGACCTATGAACACTGAAGCTTTCTTT. Its protein is CASSLETGPMNTEAFF. Drawing the rest from reference TRBV5-1 and TRBJ1-1, the complete variable domain is KAGVTQTPRYLIKTRGQQVTLSCSPISGHRSVSWYQQTPGQGLQFLFEYFSETQRNKGNFPGRFSGRQFSNSRSEMNVSTLELGDSALYLCASSLETGPMNTEAFFGQGTRLTVV.

This chain connects TRBV7-9 to TRBJ2-2; D gene ambiguous. The V end lost 4 bases, the J end lost 7 bases, and 10 bases lay between the germline ends. Germline V gene data show CDR1 as SEHNR and CDR2 as FQNEAQ (reference sequence). The CDR3 is 13 residues long. CDR3 sequence reads: CASSWVESGELFF. Written as DNA, the CDR3 is TGTGCCAGCAGCTGGGTCGAAAGCGGGGAGCTGTTTTTT.

The sample holds a few counts of this clonotype. This CDR3 is CASSLLGRSNTEAFF. CDR3 nucleotides: TGTGCCAGCAGTTTATTAGGCAGATCGAACACTGAAGCTTTCTTT. The V gene is TRBV28, the J gene TRBJ1-1; D call uncertain. The CDR3 is 15 amino acids. Between the trimmed V and J ends, which lost 1 base and 1 base, there was a span of 10 bases. The germline CDR1 and CDR2 sequences are MDHEN and SYDVKM.

This clonotype was detected many times. This sequence joins TRBV14 and TRBJ2-2; weak D call: TRBD1 (6 bases). This CDR3 is built from 14 residues. The V end was cut by 3 bases, the J end by 5 bases, with 10 bases between. The germline V gene has CDR1 SGHDN and CDR2 FVKESK. The CDR3 nucleotides read TGTGCCAGCAGCCATATCCAGGGGACCGGGGAGCTGTTTTTT. It codes for CASSHIQGTGELFF. The full variable domain, with the rest looked up from reference TRBV14 and TRBJ2-2, is EAGVTQFPSHSVIEKGQTVTLRCDPISGHDNLYWYRRVMGKEIKFLLHFVKESKQDESGMPNNRFLAERTGGTYSTLKVQPAELEDSGVYFCASSHIQGTGELFFGEGSRLTVL.

On this clonotype: This may arise from a read error, as a much more abundant clone is one base away. The chain employs TRBV7-9 and TRBJ1-1; D gene ambiguous. This CDR3 is built from 11 residues. The V gene's germline CDR1 is SEHNR and CDR2 FQNEAQ (reference sequence). In nucleotides, the CDR3 is TGTACCAGCAGCTTAGAAGGTGAAGCTTTCTTT. Protein product: CTSSLEGEAFF. The full variable domain, its missing parts supplied by reference TRBV7-9 and TRBJ1-1, is DTGVSQNPRHKITKRGQNVTFRCDPISEHNRLYWYRQTLGQGPEFLTYFQNEAQLEKSRLLSDRFSAERPKGSFSTLEIQRTEQGDSAMYLCTSSLEGEAFFGQGTRLTVV.

The chain links TRBV10-3 to TRBJ2-2; maybe TRBD2 (5 bases). Germline values: CDR1 ENHRY, CDR2 SYGVKD. The CDR3 has 15 residues. Trimming cost V 0 bases and J 5 bases, with 10 bases left between them. The CDR3 reads CAISESASFTGELFF. The CDR3 coding sequence is TGTGCCATCAGTGAGTCGGCTAGCTTTACCGGGGAGCTGTTTTTT.

The table lists this clonotype with many counts. The rearrangement uses TRBV6-5 and TRBJ2-3; 8 bases fit TRBD2. The germline V gene has CDR1 MNHEY and CDR2 SVGAGI. The V and J ends lost 2 bases and 2 bases, in that order; junction bases with no gene match: 3. The CDR3 is 15 amino acids. DNA for the CDR3: TGTGCCAGCAGTTACGGCGGGGGGCCCACAGATACGCAGTATTTT. This translates into CASSYGGGPTDTQYF.

The table lists this clonotype with many counts. CDR3 bases: TGTGCCAGCAGCTTAGAGGCAGCCGGCACTGAAGCTTTCTTT. Translation: CASSLEAAGTEAFF. The chain couples TRBV11-2 to TRBJ1-1; D gene uncertain. V was trimmed by 0 bases and J by 4 bases, leaving 9 bases between them. This CDR3 has 14 residues. Germline CDR1 and CDR2: SGHAT and FQNNGV.

This clonotype has more than one count but fewer than ten. The V and J genes are TRBV30 and TRBJ2-7; D ambiguous. V gave up 0 bases and J gave up 3 bases, with 6 bases separating them. Germline V gene data show CDR1 as GTSNPN and CDR2 as SVGIG (reference sequence). The CDR3 runs 12 residues. The CDR3 here is CAWSVSHYEQYF. The CDR3 coding sequence is TGTGCCTGGAGTGTATCACACTACGAGCAGTACTTC.

This chain connects TRBV30 to TRBJ2-7, with 7 bases identical to TRBD2. The V gene's germline CDR1 is GTSNPN and CDR2 SVGIG (reference sequence). Trimming at V came to 2 bases and at J to 4 bases, leaving 11 bases not matched to a gene. The CDR3 has 15 amino acids. The CDR3 bases are TGTGCCTGGAGTTTGCCAACCGGGGGGTGGTACGAGCAGTACTTC. This sequence encodes CAWSLPTGGWYEQYF.

Regarding this clonotype: A much larger clone differs from this one at a single base, so this may be a read error. The genes are TRBV4-3 and TRBJ2-7, with D uncertain. This CDR3 spans 15 amino acids. Germline assignment: CDR1 LGHNA and CDR2 YSLEER. The CDR3 loop is CPSSQDASDSYEQYF. The CDR3 nucleotides read TGCCCCAGCAGCCAAGATGCCTCGGACTCCTACGAGCAGTACTTC.

This clonotype was counted between two and nine times. This chain uses TRBV10-3 with TRBJ1-5; D is perhaps TRBD1 (5 bases). Trimming cost V 5 bases and J 3 bases, with 11 bases left between them. Germline CDR1 ENHRY, CDR2 SYGVKD. The CDR3 is made up of 14 amino acids. Here the CDR3 reads CAISNKGTNQPQHF. DNA for the CDR3: TGTGCCATCAGTAACAAGGGGACCAATCAGCCCCAGCATTTT.

This clonotype appeared many times. The chain joins TRBV25-1 to TRBJ1-4; D gene unclear. Germline V gene data show CDR1 as MGHDK and CDR2 as SYGVNS. This CDR3 has 13 amino acids. The ends were cut back, 6 bases at V and 7 bases at J, with 12 bases in the middle. This CDR3 reads CASRAVLGEKLFF. DNA for the CDR3: TGTGCCAGCAGGGCGGTATTGGGTGAAAAACTGTTTTTT.